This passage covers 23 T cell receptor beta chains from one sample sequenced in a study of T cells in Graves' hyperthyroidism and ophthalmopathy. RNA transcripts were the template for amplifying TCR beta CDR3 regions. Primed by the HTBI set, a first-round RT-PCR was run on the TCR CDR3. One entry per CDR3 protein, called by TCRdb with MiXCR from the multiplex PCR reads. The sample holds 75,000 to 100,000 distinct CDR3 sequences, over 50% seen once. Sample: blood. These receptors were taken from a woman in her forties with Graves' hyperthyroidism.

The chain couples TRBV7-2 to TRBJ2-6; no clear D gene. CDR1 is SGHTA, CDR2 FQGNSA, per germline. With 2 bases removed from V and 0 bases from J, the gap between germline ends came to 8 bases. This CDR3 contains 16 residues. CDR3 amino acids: CASSLSRISGANVLTF. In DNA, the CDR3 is TGTGCCAGCAGCTTAAGCAGGATCTCTGGGGCCAACGTCCTGACTTTC.

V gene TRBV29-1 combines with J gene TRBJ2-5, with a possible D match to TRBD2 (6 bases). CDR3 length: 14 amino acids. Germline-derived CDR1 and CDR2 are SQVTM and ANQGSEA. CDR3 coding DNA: TGCAGACTAGGAACTAGCCCGTACCAAGAGACCCAGTACTTC. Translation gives CRLGTSPYQETQYF.

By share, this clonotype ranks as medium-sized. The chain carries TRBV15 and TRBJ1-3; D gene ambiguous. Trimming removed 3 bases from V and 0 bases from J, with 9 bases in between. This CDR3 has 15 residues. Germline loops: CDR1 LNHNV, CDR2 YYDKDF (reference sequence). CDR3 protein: CATSRTGSSGNTIYF. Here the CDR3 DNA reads TGTGCCACCAGCAGGACGGGGAGCTCTGGAAACACCATATATTTT.

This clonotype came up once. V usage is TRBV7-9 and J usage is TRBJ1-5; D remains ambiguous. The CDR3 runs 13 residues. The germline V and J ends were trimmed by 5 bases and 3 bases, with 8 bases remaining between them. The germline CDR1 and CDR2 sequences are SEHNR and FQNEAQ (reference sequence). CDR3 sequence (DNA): TGTGCCAGCAGCGAGGCTATCAATCAGCCCCAGCATTTT. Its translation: CASSEAINQPQHF.

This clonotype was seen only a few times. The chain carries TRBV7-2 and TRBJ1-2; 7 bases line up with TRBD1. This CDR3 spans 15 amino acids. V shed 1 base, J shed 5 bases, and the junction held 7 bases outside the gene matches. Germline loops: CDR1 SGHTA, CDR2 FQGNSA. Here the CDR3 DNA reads TGTGCCAGCAGCTTAGGAGGGGGCGCTTGGTATGGCTACACCTTC. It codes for CASSLGGGAWYGYTF.

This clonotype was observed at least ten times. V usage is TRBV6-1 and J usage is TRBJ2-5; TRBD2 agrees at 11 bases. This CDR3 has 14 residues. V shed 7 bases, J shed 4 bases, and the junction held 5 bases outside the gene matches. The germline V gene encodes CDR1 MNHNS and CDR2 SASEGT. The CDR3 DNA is TGTGCCAGCAATCTAGCGGGAGGAGTAGAGACCCAGTACTTC. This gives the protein CASNLAGGVETQYF.

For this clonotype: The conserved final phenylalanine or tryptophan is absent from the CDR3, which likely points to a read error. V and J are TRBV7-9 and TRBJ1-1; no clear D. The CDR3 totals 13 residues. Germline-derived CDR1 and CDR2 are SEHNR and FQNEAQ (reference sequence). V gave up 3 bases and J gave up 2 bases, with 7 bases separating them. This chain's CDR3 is CASSFYGNTEAFL. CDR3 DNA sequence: TGTGCCAGCAGCTTTTACGGTAACACTGAAGCTTTCCTT.

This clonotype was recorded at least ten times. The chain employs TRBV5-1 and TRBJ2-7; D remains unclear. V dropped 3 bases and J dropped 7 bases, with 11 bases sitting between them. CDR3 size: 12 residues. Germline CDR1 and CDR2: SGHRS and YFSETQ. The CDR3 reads CASSSSLTEQYF. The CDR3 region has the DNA TGCGCCAGCAGCTCCTCCCTCACGGAGCAGTACTTC.

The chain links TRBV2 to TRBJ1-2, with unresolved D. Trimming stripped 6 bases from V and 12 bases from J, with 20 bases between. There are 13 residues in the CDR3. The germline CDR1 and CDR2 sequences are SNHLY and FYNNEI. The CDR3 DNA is TGTGCCAGCAGAGGAGAAAGCGTCTCTGGAAACACCTTC. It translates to CASRGESVSGNTF.

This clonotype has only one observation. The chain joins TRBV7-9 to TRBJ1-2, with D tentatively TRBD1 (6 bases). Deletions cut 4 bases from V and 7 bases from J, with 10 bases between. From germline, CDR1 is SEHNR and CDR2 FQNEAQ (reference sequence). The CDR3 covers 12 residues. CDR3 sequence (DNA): TGTGCCAGCAGCTGGGGGCAGGGTGGCTACACCTTC. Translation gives CASSWGQGGYTF.

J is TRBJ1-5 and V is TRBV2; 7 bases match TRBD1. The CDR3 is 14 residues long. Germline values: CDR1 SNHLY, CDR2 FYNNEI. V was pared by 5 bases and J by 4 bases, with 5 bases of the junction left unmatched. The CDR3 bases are TGTGCCAGCAGTCCGACAGGGCCAAATCAGCCCCAGCATTTT. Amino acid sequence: CASSPTGPNQPQHF.

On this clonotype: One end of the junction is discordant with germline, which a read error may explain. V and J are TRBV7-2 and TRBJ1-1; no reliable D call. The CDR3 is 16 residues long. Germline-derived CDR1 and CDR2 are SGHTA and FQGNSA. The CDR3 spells CASSSERAGMNTKAFF. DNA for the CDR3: TGTGCCAGCAGCTCGGAGAGGGCGGGAATGAACACTAAAGCTTTCTTT.

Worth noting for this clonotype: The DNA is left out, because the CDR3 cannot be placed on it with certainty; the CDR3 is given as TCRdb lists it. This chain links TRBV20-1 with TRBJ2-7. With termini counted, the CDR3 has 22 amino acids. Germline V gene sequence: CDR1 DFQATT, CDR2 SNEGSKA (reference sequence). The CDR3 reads CSARDSAMYFCASSHRSYEQYF.

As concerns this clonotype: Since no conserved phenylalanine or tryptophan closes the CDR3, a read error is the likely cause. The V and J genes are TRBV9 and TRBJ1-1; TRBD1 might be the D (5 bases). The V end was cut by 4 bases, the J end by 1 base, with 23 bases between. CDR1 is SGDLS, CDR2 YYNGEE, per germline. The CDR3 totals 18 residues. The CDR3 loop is CASSPVEWAWGANTEAFL. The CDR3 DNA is TGTGCCAGCAGCCCAGTAGAGTGGGCATGGGGCGCGAACACTGAAGCTTTCCTT.

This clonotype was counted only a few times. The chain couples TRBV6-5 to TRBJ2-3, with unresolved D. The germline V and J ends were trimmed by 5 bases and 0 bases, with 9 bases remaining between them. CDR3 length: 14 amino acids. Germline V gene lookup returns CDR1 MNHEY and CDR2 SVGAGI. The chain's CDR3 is CASSGGYSTDTQYF. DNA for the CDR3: TGTGCCAGCAGTGGCGGATATAGCACAGATACGCAGTATTTT.

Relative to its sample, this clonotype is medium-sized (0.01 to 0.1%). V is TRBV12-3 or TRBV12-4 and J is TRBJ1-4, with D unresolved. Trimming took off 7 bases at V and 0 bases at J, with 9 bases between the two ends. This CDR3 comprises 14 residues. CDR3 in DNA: TGTGCCAGCAAGGCATATGCAACTAATGAAAAACTGTTTTTT. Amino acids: CASKAYATNEKLFF.

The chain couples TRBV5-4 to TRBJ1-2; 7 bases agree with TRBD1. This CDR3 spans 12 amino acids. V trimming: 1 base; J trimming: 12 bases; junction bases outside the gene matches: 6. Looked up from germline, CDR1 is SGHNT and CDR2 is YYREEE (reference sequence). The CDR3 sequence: CASSLRGLGNTF. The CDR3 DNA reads TGTGCCAGCAGCTTGAGGGGGCTTGGAAACACCTTC.

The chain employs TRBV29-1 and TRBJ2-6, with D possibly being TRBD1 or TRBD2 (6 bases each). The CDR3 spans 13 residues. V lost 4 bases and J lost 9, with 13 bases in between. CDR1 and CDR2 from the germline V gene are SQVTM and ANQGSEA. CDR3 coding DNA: TGCAGCGTTGCGGGGGCGTGGGTCAACGTCCTGACTTTC. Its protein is CSVAGAWVNVLTF.

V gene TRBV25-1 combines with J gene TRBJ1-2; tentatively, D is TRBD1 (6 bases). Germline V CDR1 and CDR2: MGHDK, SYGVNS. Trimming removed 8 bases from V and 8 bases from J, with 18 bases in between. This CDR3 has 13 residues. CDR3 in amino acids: CASLDSSAGGYTF. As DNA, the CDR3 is TGTGCCAGCTTGGACAGCTCGGCTGGGGGCTACACCTTC.

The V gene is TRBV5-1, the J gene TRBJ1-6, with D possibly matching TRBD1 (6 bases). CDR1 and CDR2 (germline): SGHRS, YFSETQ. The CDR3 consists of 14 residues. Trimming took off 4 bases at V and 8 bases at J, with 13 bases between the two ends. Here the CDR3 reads CASSRYRDDSPLHF. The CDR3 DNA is TGCGCCAGCAGCCGCTACAGGGACGATTCACCCCTCCACTTT.

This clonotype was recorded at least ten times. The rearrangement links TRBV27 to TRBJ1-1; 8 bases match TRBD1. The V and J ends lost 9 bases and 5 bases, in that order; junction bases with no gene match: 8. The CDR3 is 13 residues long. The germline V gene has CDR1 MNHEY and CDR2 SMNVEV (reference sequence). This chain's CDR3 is CASQTGVGTEAFF. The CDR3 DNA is TGTGCCAGTCAGACAGGGGTGGGGACTGAAGCTTTCTTT.

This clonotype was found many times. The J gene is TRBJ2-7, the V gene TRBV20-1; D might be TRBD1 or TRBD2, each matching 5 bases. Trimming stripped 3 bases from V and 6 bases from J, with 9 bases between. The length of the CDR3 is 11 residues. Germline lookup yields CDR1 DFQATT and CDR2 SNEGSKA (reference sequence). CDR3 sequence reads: CSASTGGEQYF. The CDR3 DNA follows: TGCAGTGCTAGTACTGGGGGCGAGCAGTACTTC.

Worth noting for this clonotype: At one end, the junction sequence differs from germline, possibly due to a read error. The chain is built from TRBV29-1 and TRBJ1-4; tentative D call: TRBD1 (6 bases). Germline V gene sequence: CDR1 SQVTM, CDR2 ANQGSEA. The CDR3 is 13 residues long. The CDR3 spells CSLGMGEGEKLVF. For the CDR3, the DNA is TGCAGCTTAGGCATGGGGGAGGGGGAAAAACTGGTTTTT.